This note documents a single T cell receptor beta chain sequence. What it binds is unknown. The source of the sample is a study of a mutant IDH1 vaccine in newly diagnosed glioma. Looking at the study overall: Vaccination started 4-6 weeks after radiotherapy alone, or with temozolomide cycles.

Profiling relied on immunoSEQ multiplex PCR, and the TCRdb table lists in-frame clones only, not all of them. This sample has about 54,000 clones; around 86% occur once, and the top ten carry about 1.5%. The time point denotes: week 23, last vaccination. Every vaccination contained 300 ug of the mutant IDH1 20-mer peptide and was paired with topical imiquimod. Unmatched junction bases numbered 13, after V lost 6 bases and J lost 0 bases. The CDR3 consists of 18 residues. Germline V gene data show CDR1 as SNHLY and CDR2 as FYNNEI. The V and J genes are TRBV2 and TRBJ2-7; 11 positions agree with TRBD1. The sample in question was PBMCs, obtained from a glioma patient whose treatment included an IDH1 peptide vaccine. This TCR came from a man aged 40-50 years with glioma. The CDR3 region has the DNA TGTGCCAGCAGGGACCGGGACAGGGGGACGGCGAGCTCCTACGAGCAGTACTTC. Its translation is CASRDRDRGTASSYEQYF.